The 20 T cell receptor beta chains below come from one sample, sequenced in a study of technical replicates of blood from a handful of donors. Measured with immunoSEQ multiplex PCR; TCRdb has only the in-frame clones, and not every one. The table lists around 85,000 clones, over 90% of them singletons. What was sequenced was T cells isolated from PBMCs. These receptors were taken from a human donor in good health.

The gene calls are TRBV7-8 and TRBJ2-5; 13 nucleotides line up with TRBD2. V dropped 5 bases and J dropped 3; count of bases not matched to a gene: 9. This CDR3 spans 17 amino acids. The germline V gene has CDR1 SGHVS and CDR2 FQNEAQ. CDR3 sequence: CASSRTRLAGGKETQYF. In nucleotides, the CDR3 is TGTGCCAGCAGCCGCACCAGACTAGCGGGGGGAAAAGAGACCCAGTACTTC. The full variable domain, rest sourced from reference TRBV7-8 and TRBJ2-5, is GAGVSQSPRYKVAKRGQDVALRCDPISGHVSLFWYQQALGQGPEFLTYFQNEAQLDKSGLPSDRFFAERPEGSVSTLKIQRTQQEDSAVYLCASSRTRLAGGKETQYFGPGTRLLVL.

The CDR3 DNA follows: TGCGCCAGCAGCCAAAGCGGGATTAATGAGCAGTTCTTC. Encoded protein: CASSQSGINEQFF. The chain is built from TRBV4-1 and TRBJ2-1; 7 bases are a match to TRBD2. V gave up 2 bases and J gave up 7 bases; unmatched junction bases: 2. Germline V gene data show CDR1 as MGHRA and CDR2 as YSYEKL. The CDR3 consists of 13 residues.

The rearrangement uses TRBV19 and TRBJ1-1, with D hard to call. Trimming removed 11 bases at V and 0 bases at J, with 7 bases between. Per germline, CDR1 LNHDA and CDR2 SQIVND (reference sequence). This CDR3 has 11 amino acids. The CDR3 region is CAGRMNTEAFF. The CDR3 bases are TGTGCCGGGAGGATGAACACTGAAGCTTTCTTT.

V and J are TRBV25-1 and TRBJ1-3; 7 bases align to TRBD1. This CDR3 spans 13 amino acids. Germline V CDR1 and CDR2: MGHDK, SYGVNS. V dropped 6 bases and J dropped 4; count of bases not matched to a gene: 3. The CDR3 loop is CASRRDRGNTIYF. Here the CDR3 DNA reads TGTGCCAGCAGAAGGGACAGAGGAAACACCATATATTTT.

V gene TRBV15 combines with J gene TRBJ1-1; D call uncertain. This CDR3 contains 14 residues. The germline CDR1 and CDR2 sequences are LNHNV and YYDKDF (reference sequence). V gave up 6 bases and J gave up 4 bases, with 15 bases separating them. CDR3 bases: TGTGCCACCAGTTTATCAGGCCCCTTCACTGAAGCTTTCTTT. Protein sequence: CATSLSGPFTEAFF.

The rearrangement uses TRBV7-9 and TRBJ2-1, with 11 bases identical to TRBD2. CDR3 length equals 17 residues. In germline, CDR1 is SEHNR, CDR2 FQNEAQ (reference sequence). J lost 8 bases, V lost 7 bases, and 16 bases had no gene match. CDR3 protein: CASIPPTSGGWADEQFF. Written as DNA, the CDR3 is TGTGCCAGCATCCCTCCTACTAGCGGGGGCTGGGCGGATGAGCAGTTCTTC.

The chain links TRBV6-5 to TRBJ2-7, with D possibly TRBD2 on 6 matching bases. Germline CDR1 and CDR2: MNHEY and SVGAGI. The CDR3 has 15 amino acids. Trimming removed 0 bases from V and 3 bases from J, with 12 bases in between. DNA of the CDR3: TGTGCCAGCAGTTACTCGCGCGGGGAGGTCTACGAGCAGTACTTC. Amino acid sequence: CASSYSRGEVYEQYF.

Here the CDR3 DNA reads TGTGCCAGCAGTTACTCACAGGCGTCTGGCGAGCAGTACTTC. This gives the protein CASSYSQASGEQYF. The chain is built from TRBV6-5 and TRBJ2-7; D is possibly TRBD1 (5 bases). V was trimmed by 0 bases and J by 6 bases, leaving 12 bases between them. This CDR3 has 14 amino acids. Germline values: CDR1 MNHEY, CDR2 SVGAGI.

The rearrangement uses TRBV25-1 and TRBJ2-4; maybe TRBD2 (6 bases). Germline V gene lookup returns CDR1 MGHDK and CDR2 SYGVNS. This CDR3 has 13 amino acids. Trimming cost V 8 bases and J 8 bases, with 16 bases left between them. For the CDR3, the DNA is TGTGCCAGCTCCGGGGGAGTATATGACATTCAGTACTTC. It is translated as CASSGGVYDIQYF.

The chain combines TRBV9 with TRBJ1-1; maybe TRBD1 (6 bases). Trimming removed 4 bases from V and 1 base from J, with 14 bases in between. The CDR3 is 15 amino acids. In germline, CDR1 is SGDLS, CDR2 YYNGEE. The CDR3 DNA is TGTGCCAGCAGCCATGGACAGACCTCGAACACTGAAGCTTTCTTT. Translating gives CASSHGQTSNTEAFF.

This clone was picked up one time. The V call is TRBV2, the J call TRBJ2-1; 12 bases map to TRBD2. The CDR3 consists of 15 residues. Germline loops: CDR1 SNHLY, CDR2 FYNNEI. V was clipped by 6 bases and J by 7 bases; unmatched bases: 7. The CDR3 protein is CASRATSGGRNEQFF. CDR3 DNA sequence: TGTGCCAGCAGAGCGACTAGCGGGGGACGTAATGAGCAGTTCTTC.

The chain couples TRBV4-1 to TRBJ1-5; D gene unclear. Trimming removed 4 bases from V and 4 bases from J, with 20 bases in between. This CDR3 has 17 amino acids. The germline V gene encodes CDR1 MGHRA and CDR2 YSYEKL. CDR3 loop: CASSPTPVLTDNQPQHF. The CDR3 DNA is TGCGCCAGCAGCCCAACACCTGTTCTGACTGATAATCAGCCCCAGCATTTT.

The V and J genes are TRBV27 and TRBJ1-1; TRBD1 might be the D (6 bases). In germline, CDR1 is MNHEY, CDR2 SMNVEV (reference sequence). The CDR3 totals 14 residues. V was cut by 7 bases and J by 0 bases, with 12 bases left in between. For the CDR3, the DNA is TGTGCCAGCACCCCTACAGGGTTGAACACTGAAGCTTTCTTT. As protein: CASTPTGLNTEAFF.

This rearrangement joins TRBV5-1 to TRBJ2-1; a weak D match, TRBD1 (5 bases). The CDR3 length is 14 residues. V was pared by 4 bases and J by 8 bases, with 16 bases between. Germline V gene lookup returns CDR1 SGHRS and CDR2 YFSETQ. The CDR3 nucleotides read TGCGCCAGCAGCCTGGGCTTCAGGGCCCATGAGCAGTTCTTC. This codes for CASSLGFRAHEQFF.

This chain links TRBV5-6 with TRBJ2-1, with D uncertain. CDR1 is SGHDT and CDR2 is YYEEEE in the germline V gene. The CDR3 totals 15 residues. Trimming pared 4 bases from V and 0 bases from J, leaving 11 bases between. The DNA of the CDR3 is TGTGCCAGCAGCGTGAGTCCGAACTCCTACAATGAGCAGTTCTTC. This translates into CASSVSPNSYNEQFF.

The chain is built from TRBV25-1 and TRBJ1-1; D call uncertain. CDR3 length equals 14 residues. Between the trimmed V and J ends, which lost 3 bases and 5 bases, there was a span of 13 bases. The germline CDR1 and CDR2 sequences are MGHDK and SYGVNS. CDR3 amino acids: CASSDDRGRTEAFF. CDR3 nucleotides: TGTGCCAGCAGTGACGACCGAGGGAGGACTGAAGCTTTCTTT. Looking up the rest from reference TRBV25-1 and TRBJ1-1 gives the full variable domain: EADIYQTPRYLVIGTGKKITLECSQTMGHDKMYWYQQDPGMELHLIHYSYGVNSTEKGDLSSESTVSRIRTEHFPLTLESARPSHTSQYLCASSDDRGRTEAFFGQGTRLTVV.

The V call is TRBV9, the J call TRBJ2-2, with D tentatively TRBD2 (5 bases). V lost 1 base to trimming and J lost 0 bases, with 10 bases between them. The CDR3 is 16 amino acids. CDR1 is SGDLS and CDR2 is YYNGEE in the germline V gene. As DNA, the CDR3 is TGTGCCAGCAGCGTATCTAGCCTATCGAACACCGGGGAGCTGTTTTTT. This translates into CASSVSSLSNTGELFF.

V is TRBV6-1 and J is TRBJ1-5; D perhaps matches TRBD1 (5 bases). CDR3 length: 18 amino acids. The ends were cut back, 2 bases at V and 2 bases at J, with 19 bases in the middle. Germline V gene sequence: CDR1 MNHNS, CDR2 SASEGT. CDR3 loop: CASSEILLGGVGNQPQHF. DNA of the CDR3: TGTGCCAGCAGTGAAATCTTATTAGGAGGGGTAGGCAATCAGCCCCAGCATTTT.

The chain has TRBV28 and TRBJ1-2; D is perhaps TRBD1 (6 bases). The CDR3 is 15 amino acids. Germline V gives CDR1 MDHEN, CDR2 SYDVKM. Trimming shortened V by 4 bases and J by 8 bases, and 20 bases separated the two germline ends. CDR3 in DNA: TGTGCCAGCAGTTGGGGGACAAGCCTTGTCGGGGGCTACACCTTC. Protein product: CASSWGTSLVGGYTF.

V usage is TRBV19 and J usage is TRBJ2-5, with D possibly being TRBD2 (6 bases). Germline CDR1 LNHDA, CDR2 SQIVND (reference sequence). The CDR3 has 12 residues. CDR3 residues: CAHLRAGPPQYF. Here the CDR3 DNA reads TGTGCTCATCTTAGGGCGGGACCTCCCCAGTACTTC.